This T cell receptor (beta chain) was obtained from a study of CD8 T cells in Susac syndrome. Reverse transcription used roughly 0.5 to 1 ug RNA and random hexamers. It was immunoSEQ multiplex PCR that amplified TCR beta CDR3 across 54 Vbeta and 13 Jbeta. One entry per CDR3 protein, called by TCRdb with MiXCR from the immunoSEQ multiplex PCR reads. The repertoire consists of some 250,000 distinct CDR3 sequences, with around 96% occurring once and the leading ten covering 0.1%. The sample holds a few counts of this clonotype. Sequencing was performed on CD4+ T cells from PBMCs. The TCR sequence derives from a human donor with Susac syndrome.

For the CDR3, the DNA is TGTGCCAGCAGTCTAGCGGGAGTACCCTACAATGAGCAGTTCTTC. Its translation is CASSLAGVPYNEQFF. The chain uses TRBV3-1 and TRBJ2-1; 10 nucleotides match TRBD2. The J segment lost 2 bases and the V segment lost 6 bases, leaving 4 bases of the junction unmatched. The CDR3 has 15 amino acids. Germline assignment: CDR1 LGHDT and CDR2 YNNKEL (reference sequence).